Each of the 13 T cell receptor beta chains below was sequenced from the same sample in a study of cytomegalovirus exposure and HLA in healthy donors. Profiled with immunoSEQ multiplex PCR; TCRdb holds only in-frame clones, not every one. In the table there are 250,000 or so clones, 90% of which are singletons. The specimen was PBMCs. The source of these receptors is a woman aged 18-29 years in good health and CMV-seronegative.

Note on this clone: Compared with germline, one end of the junction differs, possibly owing to a read error. The V call is TRBV7-7, the J call TRBJ2-2, with TRBD2 identical over 7 bases. Germline CDR1 SSHAT, CDR2 FNYEAQ (reference sequence). The CDR3 runs to 14 residues. The CDR3 region has the DNA TGTGCTAGCAGCTTAGCCGGGGGGAACGGGGAGCTGTTTTTT. Translating it yields CASSLAGGNGELFF.

This clone was recorded a few times. The chain links TRBV6-5 to TRBJ2-2; the D gene is possibly TRBD2 (5 bases). The V end lost 2 bases, the J end lost 6 bases, and 7 bases lay between the germline ends. This CDR3 has 13 residues. Germline V gene lookup returns CDR1 MNHEY and CDR2 SVGAGI. The CDR3 protein is CASSYLGAGELFF. The CDR3 nucleotides are TGTGCCAGCAGTTACCTGGGAGCCGGGGAGCTGTTTTTT.

About this clone: This sample also contains other DNA sequences that code for the same CDR3. This chain uses TRBV28 with TRBJ2-5, with 9 nucleotides matching TRBD1. The CDR3 is made up of 13 amino acids. After removal of 6 bases from V and 5 bases from J, the junction contained 4 bases not matched to a gene. In germline, CDR1 is MDHEN, CDR2 SYDVKM. CDR3 residues: CASSPGQGETQYF. CDR3 nucleotide sequence: TGTGCCAGCAGCCCCGGACAGGGGGAGACCCAGTACTTC.

This clone showed up just a few times. The chain links TRBV10-3 to TRBJ1-5, with a possible D match to TRBD1 (5 bases). The CDR3 has 13 residues. Trimming left V 3 bases short and J 10 bases short, with 13 bases between. CDR1 and CDR2 from the germline V gene are ENHRY and SYGVKD. The CDR3 loop reads CAISDRAPSPQHF. CDR3 DNA: TGTGCCATCAGTGACAGGGCACCTTCTCCCCAGCATTTT.

The gene calls are TRBV6-1 and TRBJ1-6; tentatively, D is TRBD1 (6 bases). The CDR3 has 14 residues. Germline V gene data show CDR1 as MNHNS and CDR2 as SASEGT. Trimming stripped 11 bases from V and 9 bases from J, with 20 bases between. CDR3 residues: CAGRLRDKSSPLHF. The CDR3 region has the DNA TGTGCCGGACGCTTACGGGACAAAAGTTCACCCCTCCACTTT.

The chain has TRBV5-4 and TRBJ2-5; 7 bases align to TRBD2. This CDR3 is 14 amino acids long. In germline, CDR1 is SGHNT, CDR2 YYREEE (reference sequence). J gave up 3 bases and V 1 base, and 3 bases lay outside the gene matches. This CDR3 is CASSLSGREETQYF. The CDR3 DNA reads as TGTGCCAGCAGCTTGTCAGGGAGGGAAGAGACCCAGTACTTC.

This chain links TRBV19 with TRBJ1-4, with D maybe TRBD1 (5 bases). The CDR3 totals 13 residues. The V and J ends lost 5 bases and 8 bases respectively, with 12 bases between them. The germline CDR1 and CDR2 sequences are LNHDA and SQIVND (reference sequence). The CDR3, as DNA: TGTGCCAGTAGTTTTGGAGGGGCCGAAAAACTGTTTTTT. This sequence encodes CASSFGGAEKLFF.

This chain connects TRBV7-6 to TRBJ1-1, with 8 positions matching TRBD1. Germline V gene lookup returns CDR1 SGHVS and CDR2 FNYEAQ. Losses at the gene ends were 0 bases for V and 3 bases for J; bases not matched to a gene: 0. The CDR3 length is 14 residues. In DNA, the CDR3 is TGTGCCAGCAGCTTAGCGGGACAGGACACTGAAGCTTTCTTT. Amino acid sequence: CASSLAGQDTEAFF.

The chain uses TRBV5-4 and TRBJ2-7; 7 positions agree with TRBD2. Germline loops: CDR1 SGHNT, CDR2 YYREEE (reference sequence). The J segment lost 5 bases and the V segment lost 0 bases, leaving 5 bases of the junction unmatched. There are 14 residues in the CDR3. CDR3: CASSLGEGQDEQYV. DNA for the CDR3: TGTGCCAGCAGCTTGGGGGAGGGCCAGGACGAGCAGTACGTC.

This clone appeared a single time. This chain links TRBV7-9 with TRBJ1-3, with 8 positions matching TRBD1. V shed 5 bases and J 7 bases; nucleotides not matched to a gene: 7. Per the germline V gene, CDR1 is SEHNR and CDR2 is FQNEAQ (reference sequence). CDR3 length: 14 amino acids. The chain's CDR3 is CASSLDREGNTIYF. CDR3 nucleotides: TGTGCCAGCAGCCTGGACAGGGAGGGTAACACCATATATTTT.

The chain recombines TRBV6-5 with TRBJ1-5; D is unresolved. V gave up 1 base and J gave up 0 bases, with 10 bases separating them. The germline CDR1 and CDR2 sequences are MNHEY and SVGAGI. The CDR3 loop spans 16 amino acids. DNA of the CDR3: TGTGCCAGCAGTTACTATCCCGGGGATAGCAATCAGCCCCAGCATTTT. It yields the protein CASSYYPGDSNQPQHF.

The CDR3 DNA follows: TGTGCCAGCAGGACCCTTGGACAGGGGGCGCGGGAGCAGTACTTC. Protein product: CASRTLGQGAREQYF. V usage is TRBV28 and J usage is TRBJ2-7; 11 bases match TRBD1. The junction had 11 bases not matched to a gene; V was cut back by 6 bases and J by 7 bases. The CDR3 is 15 amino acids. Germline assignment: CDR1 MDHEN and CDR2 SYDVKM.

This sequence joins TRBV11-2 and TRBJ2-5; 12 bases are shared with TRBD2. From germline, CDR1 is SGHAT and CDR2 FQNNGV. The CDR3 runs to 17 residues. The V gene end was trimmed by 1 base and the J gene end by 2 bases; junction bases not matched to a gene: 5. This chain's CDR3 is CASSLVLAGGPQETQYF. As DNA, the CDR3 is TGTGCCAGCAGCTTAGTTCTAGCGGGGGGGCCTCAAGAGACCCAGTACTTC.